Listed below are T cell receptor beta chains from one sample, sequenced in a study of blood T cell repertoires in COVID-19. The data were produced by immunoSEQ multiplex PCR, yet TCRdb's version contains in-frame clones alone and is incomplete. This table has some 200,000 clones, more than 65% appearing once. Input material: peripheral blood. The receptors originated from a human donor in a cohort sampled during active COVID-19. Both conserved end residues are part of each CDR3. D genes are given only for firm matches. Expanded clones are given a class, and other clones once, few, many or no size at all.

J,D,V,size,DNA,CDR3
TRBJ1-2,-,TRBV5-6,-,TGTGCCAGCAGCTCACAGTGGTCGGGGTACACCTTC,CASSSQWSGYTF
TRBJ1-2,TRBD1,TRBV11-2,few,TGTGCCAGCAGCGCCGCCGGACAGGGCTATGGCTACACCTTC,CASSAAGQGYGYTF
TRBJ1-1,TRBD1,TRBV6-5,once,TGTGCCAGCAGGAGGGGACAGGTTAACACTGAAGCTTTCTTT,CASRRGQVNTEAFF
TRBJ1-5,TRBD1,TRBV3-1/TRBV3-2,-,TGTGCCAGCAGCCAAGATGGGACAGGGCGGCGGCCCCAGCATTTT,CASSQDGTGRRPQHF
TRBJ2-7,TRBD1,TRBV27,-,TGTGCCGTGAAAGGACAGGGGGCTCCACACGAGCAGTACTTC,CAVKGQGAPHEQYF
TRBJ2-6,-,TRBV4-1,-,TGCGCCAGCAGCCAACCCCATCGGACAGCCTCTGGGGCCAACGTCCTGACTTTC,CASSQPHRTASGANVLTF
TRBJ2-7,TRBD2,TRBV5-5,few,TGTGCCAGCAGCTCACTGACTAGCGGGTCTACCTACGAGCAGTACTTC,CASSSLTSGSTYEQYF
TRBJ1-5,-,TRBV2,-,TGTGCCACCGCGGGCGGACGGGGGTATCAGCCCCAGCATTTT,CATAGGRGYQPQHF
TRBJ2-7,TRBD2,TRBV19,-,TGTGCCAGTCGCGACTTAGCGGGAGGCGACGAGCAGTACTTC,CASRDLAGGDEQYF
TRBJ2-1,TRBD2,TRBV11-2,-,TGTGCCAGCAGCCCCGGACTAGCGGGACGACCAGGAAGATACAATGAGCAGTTCTTC,CASSPGLAGRPGRYNEQFF
TRBJ1-1,-,TRBV5-1,-,TGCGCCAGCAGCTTGGTAGGGGAGAACACTGAAGCTTTCTTT,CASSLVGENTEAFF
TRBJ1-1,-,TRBV6-4,-,TGTGCCAGCAGCTGGGGGGGGAACACTGAAGCTTTCTTT,CASSWGGNTEAFF
TRBJ1-6,-,TRBV19,-,TGTGCCAGTAGTACCTTCGCGGGGCTAAATTCACCCCTCCACTTT,CASSTFAGLNSPLHF
TRBJ2-1,TRBD2,TRBV3-1/TRBV3-2,-,TGTGCCAGCAGCCACCAAGGACTAGCGGGAGTTGGTGAGCAGTTCTTC,CASSHQGLAGVGEQFF
TRBJ2-2,-,TRBV24-1,-,TGTGCCACCAGTGATTTCCCACATGCCGGGGAGCTGTTTTTT,CATSDFPHAGELFF
TRBJ2-1,TRBD1,TRBV5-4,-,TGTGCCAGCTCGGAAGACAGGGGGCGCCGGAATGAGCAGTTCTTC,CASSEDRGRRNEQFF
TRBJ2-1,TRBD2,TRBV9,-,TGTGCCAGCAGCGTAGCAATAGCGGGAGCAGCGGAGCAGTTCTTC,CASSVAIAGAAEQFF
TRBJ1-6,-,TRBV19,-,TGTGCCAGTACCCCGACAGGAAACGGTTCACCCCTCCACTTT,CASTPTGNGSPLHF
TRBJ2-1,-,TRBV5-4,-,TGTGCCAGCAGCCCTGGAGGGAGGAGGGGATACAATGAGCAGTTCTTC,CASSPGGRRGYNEQFF
TRBJ2-3,-,TRBV6-6,-,TGTGCCAGCAGCTCATCAGCGGGTGCTAGCACAGATACGCAGTATTTT,CASSSSAGASTDTQYF
TRBJ2-1,-,TRBV2,-,TGTGCCAGCAGTGCATTCCGGAATGAGCAGTTCTTC,CASSAFRNEQFF
TRBJ1-6,-,TRBV6-5,-,TGTGCCAGCAGTTGGCAGGGGTGGGACTATAATTCACCCCTCCACTTT,CASSWQGWDYNSPLHF
TRBJ1-3,TRBD1,TRBV28,-,TGTGCCAGCAGTCCAAACAGGGGACTCTCTGGAAACACCATATATTTT,CASSPNRGLSGNTIYF
TRBJ1-1,-,TRBV19,-,TGTGCCAGTAGTATAGATCCCCCAGGGTTCACTGAAGCTTTCTTT,CASSIDPPGFTEAFF
TRBJ2-1,-,TRBV3-1/TRBV3-2,-,TGTGCCAGCAGCCAAGAACCGGGTTGGAATGAGCAGTTCTTC,CASSQEPGWNEQFF
TRBJ1-1,TRBD1,TRBV5-1,-,TGCGCCAGCAGCCCCCGGGACAGCCGTGAAGCTTTCTTT,CASSPRDSREAFF
TRBJ1-3,-,TRBV28,-,TGTGCCAGCAGTTCCCCTACAGGGAATACTGGAAACACCATATATTTT,CASSSPTGNTGNTIYF
TRBJ2-7,TRBD1,TRBV5-1,-,TGCGCCAGCAGCTTGGTTCGGGACAGCATCTACGAGCAGTACTTC,CASSLVRDSIYEQYF
TRBJ2-3,TRBD2,TRBV3-1/TRBV3-2,-,TGTGCCAGCAGCCAAGAGGGACTAGCGGGGGAACCAGCCCCGATTTCTAGCACAGATACGCAGTATTTT,CASSQEGLAGEPAPISSTDTQYF
TRBJ2-1,-,TRBV4-1,-,TGCGCCAGCAGCCAAGAGGAGAGATGGTCCTACAATGAGCAGTTCTTC,CASSQEERWSYNEQFF
TRBJ2-1,-,TRBV28,-,TGTGCCAGCAGCCCACTAGTACTCTCCTACAATGAGCAGTTCTTC,CASSPLVLSYNEQFF
TRBJ2-7,TRBD2,TRBV28,once,TGTGCCAGTGGAGCGGGAGGGACCTACGAGCAGTACTTC,CASGAGGTYEQYF
TRBJ1-1,-,TRBV18,-,TGTGCCAGCTCACCAGACAGCGAGATGAACACTGAAGCTTTCTTT,CASSPDSEMNTEAFF
TRBJ1-3,-,TRBV18,-,TGTGCCAGCTCACCAGGGGGAGGAAGATTTGGAAACACCATATATTTT,CASSPGGGRFGNTIYF
TRBJ1-5,TRBD1,TRBV18,-,TGTGCCAGCTCACCGGGACAGGGTGATCAGCCCCAGCATTTT,CASSPGQGDQPQHF
TRBJ2-6,-,TRBV9,-,TGTGCCAGCAGCACCAGACAAGTCTCTGGGGCCAACGTCCTGACTTTC,CASSTRQVSGANVLTF
TRBJ2-5,TRBD1,TRBV9,once,TGTGCCAGCAGCAACGGACAGGGTTTGTCAGAGACCCAGTACTTC,CASSNGQGLSETQYF
TRBJ2-7,-,TRBV18,-,TGTGCCAGCTCCGCGCACTCCTACGAGCAGTACTTC,CASSAHSYEQYF
TRBJ2-5,-,TRBV5-1,once,TGCGCCAGCAGCTTAGGGGGTGGGGCACAAGAGACCCAGTACTTC,CASSLGGGAQETQYF
TRBJ1-1,-,TRBV28,-,TGTGCCAGCAGTTTGCCGAGGTCGAGCACTGAAGCTTTCTTT,CASSLPRSSTEAFF
TRBJ1-5,-,TRBV28,-,TGTGCCAGCAGTTTTCTCGGTGGGGCCTATAGCAATCAGCCCCAGCATTTT,CASSFLGGAYSNQPQHF
TRBJ2-7,TRBD2,TRBV6-5,-,TGTGCCAGCAGTTCTGGCGGGAGGGCCTTATACGAGCAGTACTTC,CASSSGGRALYEQYF
TRBJ2-7,TRBD1,TRBV7-9,-,TGTGCCAGCACCAACCTTGGGACAGGGATCTACGAGCAGTACTTC,CASTNLGTGIYEQYF
TRBJ1-5,-,TRBV18,-,TGTGCCAGCTCACGCGGCCAGGGTCAGCCCCAGCATTTT,CASSRGQGQPQHF
TRBJ1-1,-,TRBV18,-,TGTGCCAGCTCACCATTGGGAGGAACCACTGAAGCTTTCTTT,CASSPLGGTTEAFF
TRBJ2-1,TRBD2,TRBV4-1,-,TGCGCCAGCAGCCGCGGGACTACGACCTACAATGAGCAGTTCTTC,CASSRGTTTYNEQFF
TRBJ2-1,TRBD2,TRBV13,few,TGTGCCAGCAGCCCCAGACTAGCTCCTCAGGTGAATGAGCAGTTCTTC,CASSPRLAPQVNEQFF
TRBJ2-7,TRBD1,TRBV7-2,-,TGTGCCAGCAGCTGGGACAGGAGCTCCTACGAGCAGTACTTC,CASSWDRSSYEQYF